Shown below are 5 T cell receptor beta chains from a single sample sequenced in a study of blood T cell repertoires in COVID-19. TCRdb's table, derived via immunoSEQ multiplex PCR, lists solely in-frame clones and lacks some. The repertoire consists of some 170,000 clones, with 80% to 90% occurring once and the leading ten covering under 15%. The sample comprised peripheral blood. The receptor source for this set is a woman in her sixties or seventies with COVID-19, enrolled during active disease.

The genes are TRBV21-1 and TRBJ2-2; TRBD1, the D gene given by the table, was not confirmed from the DNA. TRBV21-1 is labeled a pseudogene. The CDR3 runs 17 residues. The CDR3 bases are TGTGCCAGCAGCAAAGGCCAGGTTGGCACGAACACCGGGGAGCTGTTTTTT. This sequence encodes CASSKGQVGTNTGELFF.

This rearrangement joins TRBV4-1 to TRBJ2-3; 9 bases match TRBD1. Germline assignment: CDR1 MGHRA and CDR2 YSYEKL. This CDR3 contains 15 residues. The junction had 6 bases not matched to a gene; V was cut back by 4 bases and J by 4 bases. The CDR3 DNA reads TGCGCCAGCAGCCCCCGGACAGGGGAGCCAGATACGCAGTATTTT. Protein sequence: CASSPRTGEPDTQYF.

The gene calls are TRBV18 and TRBJ2-2; 9 nucleotides line up with TRBD1. The germline V gene has CDR1 KGHSH and CDR2 LQKENI. Trimming removed 3 bases from V and 8 bases from J; junction bases left unmatched: 7. The CDR3 consists of 15 residues. The CDR3 reads CASSPWTGARGELFF. The CDR3 nucleotides read TGTGCCAGCTCACCGTGGACAGGGGCACGTGGGGAGCTGTTTTTT.

The genes are TRBV30 and TRBJ2-1; no firm D call. This CDR3 contains 12 residues. CDR1 is GTSNPN, CDR2 SVGIG, per germline (reference sequence). V was pared by 3 bases and J by 6 bases, with 9 bases between. CDR3 bases: TGTGCCTGGAGCCCCGGCGGCAATGAGCAGTTCTTC. Its translation is CAWSPGGNEQFF.

This clone showed up just once. The chain links TRBV7-6 to TRBJ1-1; TRBD1 agrees at 8 bases. Germline CDR1 reads SGHVS; CDR2 reads FNYEAQ. Trimming removed 5 bases from V and 4 bases from J; junction bases left unmatched: 12. The length of the CDR3 is 16 residues. DNA for the CDR3: TGTGCCAGCAGCCGTCCTAAAACTGGGACAGGCACTGAAGCTTTCTTT. Protein product: CASSRPKTGTGTEAFF.